This TCR beta chain is drawn from a study of spatial heterogeneity in lung cancer. Turning to the study itself: Beta-chain sequences consistently outnumbered alpha-chain sequences in detection. Study conclusions and caveats: Among blood samples, ubiquitous expanded tumor TCRs appeared more at resection than at follow-up.

MiXCR was run by TCRdb on the 5' RACE reads, yielding one entry per CDR3 protein. The sample has some 2,100 distinct CDR3 sequences, roughly a fifth seen once. This clonotype counts as medium-sized. Its cognate antigen is unknown. Germline CDR1 reads LNHDA; CDR2 reads SQIVND (reference sequence). V lost 2 bases to trimming and J lost 0 bases, with 5 bases between them. This CDR3 is built from 14 residues. The time point here: sample taken at primary tumor resection. The authors sequenced whole RNA from tumor, nontumor lung or frozen PBMC without sorting. Samples came from 72 TRACERx patients with untreated early-stage lung cancer.

The V gene is TRBV19, the J gene TRBJ1-3; D gene uncertain. Sequenced here: PBMCs, sampled at surgery. The sequence came from a male donor with early-stage non-small cell lung cancer. The CDR3 region has the DNA TGTGCCAGTAGTATAACCATCTCTGGAAACACCATATATTTT. The encoded protein is CASSITISGNTIYF.